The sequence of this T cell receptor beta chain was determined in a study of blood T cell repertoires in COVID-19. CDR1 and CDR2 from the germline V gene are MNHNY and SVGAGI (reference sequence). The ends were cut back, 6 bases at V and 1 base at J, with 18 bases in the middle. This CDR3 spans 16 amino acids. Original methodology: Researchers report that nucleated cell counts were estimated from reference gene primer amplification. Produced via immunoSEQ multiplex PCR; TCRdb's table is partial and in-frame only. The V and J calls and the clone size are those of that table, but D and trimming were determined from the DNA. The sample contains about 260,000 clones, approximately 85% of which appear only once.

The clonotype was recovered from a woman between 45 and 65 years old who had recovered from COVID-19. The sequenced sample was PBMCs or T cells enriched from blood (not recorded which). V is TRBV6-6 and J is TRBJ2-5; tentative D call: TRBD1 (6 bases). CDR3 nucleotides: TGTGCCAGCAGACCGCGTGGACAGACCTTCCAAGAGACCCAGTACTTC. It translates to CASRPRGQTFQETQYF.